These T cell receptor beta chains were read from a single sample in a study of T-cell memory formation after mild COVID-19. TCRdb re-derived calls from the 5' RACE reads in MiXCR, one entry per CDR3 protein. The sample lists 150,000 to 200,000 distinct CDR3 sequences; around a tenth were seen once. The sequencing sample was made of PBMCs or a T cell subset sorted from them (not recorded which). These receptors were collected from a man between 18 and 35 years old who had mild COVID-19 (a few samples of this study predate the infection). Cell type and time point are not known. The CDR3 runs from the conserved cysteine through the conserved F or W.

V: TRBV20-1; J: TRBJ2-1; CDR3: CSASRLAGGYNEQFF
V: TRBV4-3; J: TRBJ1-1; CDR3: CASNPTREGTEAFF
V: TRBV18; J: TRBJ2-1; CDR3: CASSPQATSGHNEQFF
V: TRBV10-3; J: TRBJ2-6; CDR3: CASSGANVLTF
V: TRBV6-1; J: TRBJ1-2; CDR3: CASRPTGVGGYTF
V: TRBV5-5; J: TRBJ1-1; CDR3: CASSLFRGEAFF
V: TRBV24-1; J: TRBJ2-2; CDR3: CATSDPRQGDTGELFF
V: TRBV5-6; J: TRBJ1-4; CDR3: CASSSTQGYVFF
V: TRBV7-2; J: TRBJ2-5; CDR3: CASSLTRGAETQYF
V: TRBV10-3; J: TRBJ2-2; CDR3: CAISPNRGQGTGTGELFF
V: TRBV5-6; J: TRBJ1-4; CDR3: CASSTTGITKLFF
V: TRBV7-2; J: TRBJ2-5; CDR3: CASSWRGETQYF
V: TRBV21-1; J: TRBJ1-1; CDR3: CASSKGDRTVTEAFF
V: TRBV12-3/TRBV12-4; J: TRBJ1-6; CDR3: CASSSTGINSPLHF
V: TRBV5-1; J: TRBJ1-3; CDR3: CASSFGNSGNTIYF
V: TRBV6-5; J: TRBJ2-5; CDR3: CASAGAPRETQYF
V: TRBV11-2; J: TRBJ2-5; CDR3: CASSSRVTQETQYF
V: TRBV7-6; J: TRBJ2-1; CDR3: CASSLVVELGAVRDNEQFF
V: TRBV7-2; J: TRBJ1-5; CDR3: CASSLLGGSGDQPQHF
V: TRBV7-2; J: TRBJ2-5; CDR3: CASSLGQGTYQETQYF
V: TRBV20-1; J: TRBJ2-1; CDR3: CSARAGTDYNEQFF
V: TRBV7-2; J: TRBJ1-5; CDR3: CASSSRAHNQPQHF
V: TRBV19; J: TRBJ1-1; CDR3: CASREGGIRTEAFF
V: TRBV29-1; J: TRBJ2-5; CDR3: CSVAQGTQYF
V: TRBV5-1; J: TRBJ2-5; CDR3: CASSLGTSGETQYF